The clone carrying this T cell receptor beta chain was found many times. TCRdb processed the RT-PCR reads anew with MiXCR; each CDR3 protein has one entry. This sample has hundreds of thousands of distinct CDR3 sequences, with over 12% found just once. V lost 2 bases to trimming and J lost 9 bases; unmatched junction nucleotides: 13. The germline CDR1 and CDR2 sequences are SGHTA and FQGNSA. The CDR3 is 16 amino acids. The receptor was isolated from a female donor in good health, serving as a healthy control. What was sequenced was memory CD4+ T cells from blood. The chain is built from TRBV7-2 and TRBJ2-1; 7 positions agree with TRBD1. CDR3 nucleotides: TGTGCCAGCAGCTTACCCGTCGGGGCAGGGGGTGGTGAGCAGTTCTTC. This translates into CASSLPVGAGGGEQFF.